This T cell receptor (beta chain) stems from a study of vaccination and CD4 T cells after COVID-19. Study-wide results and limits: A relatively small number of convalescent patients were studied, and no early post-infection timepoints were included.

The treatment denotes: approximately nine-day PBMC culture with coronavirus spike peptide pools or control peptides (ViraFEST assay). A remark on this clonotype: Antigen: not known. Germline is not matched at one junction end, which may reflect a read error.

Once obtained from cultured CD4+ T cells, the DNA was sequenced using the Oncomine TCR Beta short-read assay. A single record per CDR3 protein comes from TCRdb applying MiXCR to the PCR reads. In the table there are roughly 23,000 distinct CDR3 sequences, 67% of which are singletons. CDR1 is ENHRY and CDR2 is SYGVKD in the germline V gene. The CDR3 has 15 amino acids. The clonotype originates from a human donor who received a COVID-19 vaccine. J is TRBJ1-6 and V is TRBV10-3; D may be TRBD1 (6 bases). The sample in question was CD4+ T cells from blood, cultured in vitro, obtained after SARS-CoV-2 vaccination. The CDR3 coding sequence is TGTGCCAGCAGTGCCGCGGGCAGGGGCAATTCACCCCTCCACTTT. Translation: CASSAAGRGNSPLHF.